This T cell receptor beta chain was obtained from a study of early T cells in non-severe SARS-CoV-2 infection. Germline loops: CDR1 SQVTM, CDR2 ANQGSEA. The CDR3 runs 13 residues. V shed 2 bases and J shed 4 bases, with 9 bases lying between them. In TCRdb, the 5' RACE reads were re-called with MiXCR into one record per CDR3 protein. Altogether about 28,000 distinct CDR3 sequences are present, roughly 5.1% being singletons, with the ten largest covering around 2.5%. The source of this sequence is an adult who was a healthcare worker with PCR-confirmed SARS-CoV-2 infection or an uninfected control (not recorded which). The J gene is TRBJ1-3, the V gene TRBV29-1; D may be TRBD1 (5 bases). Specimen: whole blood. CDR3: CSVEPRQGNTIYF. CDR3 DNA sequence: TGCAGCGTTGAACCGAGACAGGGAAACACCATATATTTT. The entire variable domain, with the rest obtained from reference TRBV29-1 and TRBJ1-3, is as follows: SAVISQKPSRDICQRGTSLTIQCQVDSQVTMMFWYRQQPGQSLTLIATANQGSEATYESGFVIDKFPISRPNLTFSTLTVSNMSPEDSSIYLCSVEPRQGNTIYFGEGSWLTVV.